The 16 T cell receptor beta chains in this list originate from one sample, sequenced in a study of cytomegalovirus exposure and HLA in healthy donors (dated by TCRdb to 2017 to 2019). Library creation used the immunoSEQ multiplex PCR assay. The multiplex PCR relied on a mix of 60 forward primers for TCR Vbeta segments and 13 reverse primers for TCR Jbeta segments. TCRdb stores this immuneACCESS table with in-frame sequences only. Part of the clones is absent; in the studies checked, under half of the shortfall reflects unresolved V genes, and no reason is known for the rest. The sample table holds around 180,000 clones, of which roughly 80% were seen once. The top ten clones comprise 6% to 7.5% of the sample. Sequenced material: PBMCs. The receptors here all came from a man younger than 45 in good health and CMV-seropositive.

The chain recombines TRBV4-2 with TRBJ1-1; D unresolved. With 5 bases removed from V and 1 base from J, the gap between germline ends came to 17 bases. Germline CDR1 and CDR2: LGHNA and YNFKEQ. This CDR3 contains 16 residues. The CDR3 DNA is TGTGCCAGCAGCGCAAGATCGATCCGAGGGAACACTGAAGCTTTCTTT. Translated, it gives CASSARSIRGNTEAFF.

The rearrangement uses TRBV28 and TRBJ2-7, with 11 bases aligning to TRBD1. The ends lost 4 bases at V and 4 bases at J; junction bases unmatched: 6. The CDR3 totals 15 residues. Germline V gene data show CDR1 as MDHEN and CDR2 as SYDVKM. The CDR3 bases are TGTGCCAGCAGTTCGGGACAGGGGGTAGCTTACGAGCAGTACTTC. This sequence encodes CASSSGQGVAYEQYF.

The sample holds one count of this clone. The genes are TRBV19 and TRBJ2-2; D may be TRBD1 (6 bases). The V gene's germline CDR1 is LNHDA and CDR2 SQIVND (reference sequence). CDR3 length: 14 amino acids. V shed 10 bases and J shed 5 bases, with 17 bases lying between them. CDR3 in amino acids: CATAVADRTGELFF. The CDR3 DNA follows: TGTGCCACCGCCGTGGCTGACAGGACCGGGGAGCTGTTTTTT.

The chain links TRBV5-1 to TRBJ2-3; 7 positions agree with TRBD2. This CDR3 region has 15 residues. Per germline, CDR1 SGHRS and CDR2 YFSETQ. The ends lost 3 bases at V and 2 bases at J; junction bases unmatched: 6. CDR3 sequence reads: CASSSGTTTTDTQYF. The CDR3, as DNA: TGCGCCAGCAGCTCCGGGACTACAACCACAGATACGCAGTATTTT.

The chain joins TRBV5-1 to TRBJ2-3, with TRBD1 matching over 7 bases. CDR3 length equals 14 residues. The trim removed 4 bases at V and 3 bases at J, leaving 5 bases unmatched. Germline loops: CDR1 SGHRS, CDR2 YFSETQ. CDR3 nucleotides: TGCGCCAGCAGCCAACAGGGGAGAACAGATACGCAGTATTTT. Translated: CASSQQGRTDTQYF.

This chain connects TRBV18 to TRBJ1-5; the match to TRBD1 covers 10 bases. Germline trimming cut 3 bases from V and 3 bases from J; bases unmatched to any gene: 5. Per germline, CDR1 KGHSH and CDR2 LQKENI. This CDR3 comprises 16 residues. The CDR3 region has the DNA TGTGCCAGCTCACCCCGGGACAGGGGTTTCAATCAGCCCCAGCATTTT. The encoded protein is CASSPRDRGFNQPQHF.

The chain joins TRBV14 to TRBJ1-2, with D maybe TRBD1 (6 bases). The length of the CDR3 is 12 residues. V lost 4 bases and J lost 8, with 11 bases in between. The germline gives CDR1 SGHDN, CDR2 FVKESK. In nucleotides, the CDR3 is TGTGCCAGCAGCCTGTGGGGGCTCGGCTACACCTTC. Its protein product is CASSLWGLGYTF. The full variable domain, completed using reference TRBV14 and TRBJ1-2, is EAGVTQFPSHSVIEKGQTVTLRCDPISGHDNLYWYRRVMGKEIKFLLHFVKESKQDESGMPNNRFLAERTGGTYSTLKVQPAELEDSGVYFCASSLWGLGYTFGSGTRLTVV.

This rearrangement joins TRBV19 to TRBJ1-1; possible D gene TRBD1, 6 bases. Germline CDR1 reads LNHDA; CDR2 reads SQIVND (reference sequence). This CDR3 spans 14 amino acids. Trimming shortened V by 10 bases and J by 0 bases, and 15 bases separated the two germline ends. The CDR3, as DNA: TGTGCCACCTCCCAGGGGACGGTGAACACTGAAGCTTTCTTT. This sequence encodes CATSQGTVNTEAFF.

V is TRBV6-5 and J is TRBJ1-5, with D uncertain. Trimming cost V 6 bases and J 0 bases, with 12 bases left between them. CDR3 length equals 15 residues. The V gene's germline CDR1 is MNHEY and CDR2 SVGAGI. CDR3 protein: CASSEIGISNQPQHF. CDR3 DNA sequence: TGTGCCAGCAGCGAAATCGGGATTAGCAATCAGCCCCAGCATTTT.

This clone was counted a few times. V and J are TRBV6-5 and TRBJ1-1, with 8 bases fitting TRBD1. The CDR3 length is 13 residues. Per the germline V gene, CDR1 is MNHEY and CDR2 is SVGAGI. V gave up 6 bases and J gave up 2 bases; unmatched junction bases: 2. CDR3 residues: CASRDRENTEAFF. The CDR3, as DNA: TGTGCCAGCAGGGACAGGGAAAACACTGAAGCTTTCTTT.

This clone has only one observation. The chain recombines TRBV10-1 with TRBJ1-6, with a weak D call TRBD1 (5 bases). The germline V gene has CDR1 WNHNN and CDR2 SYGVQD (reference sequence). V was shortened by 2 bases and J by 11 bases, with 16 bases between the two germline ends. CDR3 length: 15 amino acids. CDR3 protein: CASSEGLGGNAPLHF. CDR3 bases: TGCGCCAGCAGTGAGGGGCTTGGGGGGAATGCACCCCTCCACTTT.

The V gene is TRBV5-4, the J gene TRBJ2-2; 7 bases are a match to TRBD2. Germline V gives CDR1 SGHNT, CDR2 YYREEE (reference sequence). The V gene end was trimmed by 0 bases and the J gene end by 0 bases; junction bases not matched to a gene: 2. The CDR3 spans 16 residues. CDR3 sequence reads: CASSLVGGTNTGELFF. CDR3 DNA sequence: TGTGCCAGCAGCTTGGTCGGGGGGACGAACACCGGGGAGCTGTTTTTT.

The chain combines TRBV25-1 with TRBJ2-7, with 7 nucleotides matching TRBD2. Germline-derived CDR1 and CDR2 are MGHDK and SYGVNS. The ends lost 4 bases at V and 4 bases at J; junction bases unmatched: 10. The CDR3 runs to 15 residues. The CDR3 DNA follows: TGTGCCAGCAGTGCCGGGCGTCAGGGAGGGTACGAGCAGTACTTC. Its protein is CASSAGRQGGYEQYF.

CDR3: CASSFGNRGQDTQYF. CDR3 in DNA: TGTGCCAGCAGTTTCGGGAACAGGGGGCAAGATACGCAGTATTTT. The chain links TRBV27 to TRBJ2-3, with 9 bases lining up with TRBD1. V gave up 3 bases and J gave up 5 bases; unmatched junction bases: 6. The CDR3 runs 15 residues. Germline CDR1 and CDR2: MNHEY and SMNVEV (reference sequence).

J is TRBJ2-3 and V is TRBV4-1; D uncertain. Germline V CDR1 and CDR2: MGHRA, YSYEKL. Deletions cut 0 bases from V and 4 bases from J, with 8 bases between. The length of the CDR3 is 14 residues. DNA for the CDR3: TGCGCCAGCAGCCAAGAGGCAGAGGCAGATACGCAGTATTTT. The encoded protein is CASSQEAEADTQYF.

In the case of this clone: Compared with germline, one end of the junction differs, possibly owing to a read error. This chain joins TRBV5-6 and TRBJ2-7; 11 bases are shared with TRBD2. The CDR3 spans 18 residues. From germline, CDR1 is SGHDT and CDR2 YYEEEE. CDR3 residues: CASSLLLAGGPVSCEQYF. The CDR3 DNA reads TGTGCCAGCAGCTTGCTTCTAGCGGGAGGCCCCGTTTCCTGCGAGCAGTACTTC.